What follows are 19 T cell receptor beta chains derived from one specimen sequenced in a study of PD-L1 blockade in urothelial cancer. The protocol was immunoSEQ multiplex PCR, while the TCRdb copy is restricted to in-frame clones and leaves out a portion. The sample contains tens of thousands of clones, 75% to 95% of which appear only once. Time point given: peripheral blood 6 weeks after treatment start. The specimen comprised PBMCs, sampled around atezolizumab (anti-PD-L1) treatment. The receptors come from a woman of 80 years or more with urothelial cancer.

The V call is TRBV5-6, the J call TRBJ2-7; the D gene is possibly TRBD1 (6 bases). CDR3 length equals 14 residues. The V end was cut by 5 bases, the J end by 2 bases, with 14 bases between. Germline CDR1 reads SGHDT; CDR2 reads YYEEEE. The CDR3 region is CASSPQGFPYEQYF. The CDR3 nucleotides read TGTGCCAGCAGTCCTCAGGGGTTCCCCTACGAGCAGTACTTC.

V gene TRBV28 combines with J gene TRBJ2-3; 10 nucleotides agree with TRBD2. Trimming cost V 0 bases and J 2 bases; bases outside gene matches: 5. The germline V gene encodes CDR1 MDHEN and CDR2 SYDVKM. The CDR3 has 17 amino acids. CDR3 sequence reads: CASSLWATSGYTDTQYF. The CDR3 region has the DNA TGTGCCAGCAGTTTATGGGCGACTAGCGGGTACACAGATACGCAGTATTTT.

For the CDR3, the DNA is TGTGCCAGCGGGGAACGGACCAGCGGGCGAGATACGCAGTATTTT. Protein product: CASGERTSGRDTQYF. V is TRBV2 and J is TRBJ2-3; weak D call: TRBD2 (6 bases). V was cut by 8 bases and J by 5 bases, with 20 bases left in between. The CDR3 contains 15 residues. The V gene's germline CDR1 is SNHLY and CDR2 FYNNEI.

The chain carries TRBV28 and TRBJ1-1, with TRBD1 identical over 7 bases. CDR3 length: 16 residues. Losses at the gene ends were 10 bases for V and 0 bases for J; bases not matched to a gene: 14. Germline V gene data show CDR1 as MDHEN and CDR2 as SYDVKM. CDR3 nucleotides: TGTGCCACCTCAGTAAGGCTAGGACAGGTGAACACTGAAGCTTTCTTT. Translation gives CATSVRLGQVNTEAFF.

This CDR3 reads CAWSAKGARTEAFF. DNA for the CDR3: TGTGCCTGGAGTGCTAAGGGGGCGCGTACTGAAGCTTTCTTT. V is TRBV30 and J is TRBJ1-1; 7 nucleotides match TRBD1. In germline, CDR1 is GTSNPN, CDR2 SVGIG (reference sequence). This CDR3 has 14 residues. V trimming: 1 base; J trimming: 5 bases; junction bases outside the gene matches: 7.

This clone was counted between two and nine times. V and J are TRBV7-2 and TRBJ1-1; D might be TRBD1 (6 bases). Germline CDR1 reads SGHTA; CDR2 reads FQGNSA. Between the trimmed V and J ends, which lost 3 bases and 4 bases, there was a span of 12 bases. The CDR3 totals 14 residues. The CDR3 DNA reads TGTGCCAGCAGCTTGGGGGGGCCGGGCACTGAAGCTTTCTTT. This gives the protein CASSLGGPGTEAFF.

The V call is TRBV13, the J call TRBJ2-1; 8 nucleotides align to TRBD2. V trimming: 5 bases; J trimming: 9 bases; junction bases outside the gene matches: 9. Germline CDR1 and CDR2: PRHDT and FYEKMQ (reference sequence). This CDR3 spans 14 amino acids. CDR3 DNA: TGTGCCAGCAGCCTCGGGGGGGGGATCGGTGAGCAGTTCTTC. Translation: CASSLGGGIGEQFF.

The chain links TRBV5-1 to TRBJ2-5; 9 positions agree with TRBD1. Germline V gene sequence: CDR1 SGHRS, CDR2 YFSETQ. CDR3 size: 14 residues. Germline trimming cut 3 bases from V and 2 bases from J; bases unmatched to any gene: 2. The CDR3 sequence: CASSWGQGQETQYF. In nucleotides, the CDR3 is TGCGCCAGCAGCTGGGGACAGGGACAAGAGACCCAGTACTTC.

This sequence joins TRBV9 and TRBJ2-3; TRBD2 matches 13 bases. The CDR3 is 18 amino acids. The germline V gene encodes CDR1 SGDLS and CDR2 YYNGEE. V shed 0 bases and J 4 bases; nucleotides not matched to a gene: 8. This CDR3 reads CASSVGPGTSGMADTQYF. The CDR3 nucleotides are TGTGCCAGCAGCGTAGGTCCCGGGACTAGCGGGATGGCAGATACGCAGTATTTT.

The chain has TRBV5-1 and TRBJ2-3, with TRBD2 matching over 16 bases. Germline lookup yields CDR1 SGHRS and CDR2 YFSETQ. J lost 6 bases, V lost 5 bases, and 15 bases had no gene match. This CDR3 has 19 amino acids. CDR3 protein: CASSQDAPGTSGRADTQYF. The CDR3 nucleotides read TGCGCCAGCAGTCAAGACGCTCCCGGGACTAGCGGGAGGGCGGATACGCAGTATTTT.

CDR3 sequence: CASSKGGLSDEQYF. CDR3 DNA sequence: TGTGCCAGCAGCAAAGGAGGGCTTAGCGACGAGCAGTACTTC. The chain uses TRBV21-1 and TRBJ2-7; the DNA was not compared with TRBD2, the D call given in the table. TRBV21-1 is a documented pseudogene. This CDR3 contains 14 residues.

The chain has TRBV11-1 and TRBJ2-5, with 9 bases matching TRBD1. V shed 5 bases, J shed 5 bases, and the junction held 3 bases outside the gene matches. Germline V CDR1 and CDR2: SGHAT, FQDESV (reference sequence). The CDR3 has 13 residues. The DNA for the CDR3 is TGTGCCAGCAGCAGAGGGACAGGGGAGACCCAGTACTTC. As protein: CASSRGTGETQYF.

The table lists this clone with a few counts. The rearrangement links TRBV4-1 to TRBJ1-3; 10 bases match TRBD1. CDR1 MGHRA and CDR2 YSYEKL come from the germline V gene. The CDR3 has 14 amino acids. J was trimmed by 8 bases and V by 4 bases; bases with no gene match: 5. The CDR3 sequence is CASSPGQGRDTIYF. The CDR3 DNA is TGCGCCAGCAGCCCGGGACAGGGGAGGGACACCATATATTTT.

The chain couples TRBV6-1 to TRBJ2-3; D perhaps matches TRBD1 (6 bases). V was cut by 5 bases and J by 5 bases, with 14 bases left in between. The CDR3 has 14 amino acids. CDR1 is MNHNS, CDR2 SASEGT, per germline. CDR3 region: CASSRDRSQDTQYF. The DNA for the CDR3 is TGTGCCAGCAGTCGAGACAGGAGTCAAGATACGCAGTATTTT.

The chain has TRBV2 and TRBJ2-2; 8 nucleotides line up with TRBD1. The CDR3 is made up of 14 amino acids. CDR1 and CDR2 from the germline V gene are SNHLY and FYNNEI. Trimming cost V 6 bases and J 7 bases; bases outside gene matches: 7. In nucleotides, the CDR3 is TGTGCCAGCAGATGGGCAGGGGGCGGCGGGGAGCTGTTTTTT. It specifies CASRWAGGGGELFF.

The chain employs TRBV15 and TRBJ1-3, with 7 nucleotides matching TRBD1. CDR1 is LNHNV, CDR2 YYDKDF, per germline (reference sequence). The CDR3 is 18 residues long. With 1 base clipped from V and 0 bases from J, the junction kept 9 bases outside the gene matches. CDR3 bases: TGTGCCACCAGCAGAGGGACAGGACTTATCAGCTCTGGAAACACCATATATTTT. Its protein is CATSRGTGLISSGNTIYF.

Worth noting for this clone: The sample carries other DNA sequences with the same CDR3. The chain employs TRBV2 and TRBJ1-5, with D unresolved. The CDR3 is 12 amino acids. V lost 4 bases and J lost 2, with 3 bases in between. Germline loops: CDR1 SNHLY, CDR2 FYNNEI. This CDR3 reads CASSGGNQPQHF. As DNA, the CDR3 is TGTGCCAGCAGTGGAGGCAATCAGCCCCAGCATTTT.

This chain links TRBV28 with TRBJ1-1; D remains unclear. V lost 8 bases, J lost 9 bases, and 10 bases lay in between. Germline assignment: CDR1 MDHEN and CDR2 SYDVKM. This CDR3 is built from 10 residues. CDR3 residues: CASAEAKAFF. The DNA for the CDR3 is TGTGCCAGCGCGGAGGCGAAAGCTTTCTTT. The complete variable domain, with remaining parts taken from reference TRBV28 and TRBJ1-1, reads DVKVTQSSRYLVKRTGEKVFLECVQDMDHENMFWYRQDPGLGLRLIYFSYDVKMKEKGDIPEGYSVSREKKERFSLILESASTNQTSMYLCASAEAKAFFGQGTRLTVV.

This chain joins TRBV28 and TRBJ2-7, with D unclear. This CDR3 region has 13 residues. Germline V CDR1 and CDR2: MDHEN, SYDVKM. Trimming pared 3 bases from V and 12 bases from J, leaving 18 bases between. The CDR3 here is CASSFPGPTRRYF. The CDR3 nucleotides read TGTGCCAGCAGTTTTCCCGGTCCCACCCGTCGGTACTTC.